A single sample gave rise to the 6 T cell receptor beta chains below, sequenced in a study of human T cells and chemical hapten exposure. Specified time point: patch test 1, 2 weeks after DPC sensitization. Described treatment: therapeutic diphenylcyclopropenone sensitization with weekly scalp DPC. Using its own MiXCR run on the RACE reads, TCRdb lists one record per CDR3 protein. The sample includes 150,000 or so distinct CDR3 sequences, roughly 15% of them seen just once. This sample comprised whole blood, obtained in connection with sensitization to the hapten diphenylcyclopropenone (DPC). Receptor source: a woman in her 30s with alopecia areata. Some clones in this sample may be carry-over from other donors' samples.

This clonotype was picked up a small number of times. V and J are TRBV20-1 and TRBJ2-2, with D maybe TRBD1 (6 bases). There are 13 residues in the CDR3. CDR1 and CDR2 (germline): DFQATT, SNEGSKA (reference sequence). V shed 5 bases and J shed 4 bases, with 11 bases lying between them. The DNA of the CDR3 is TGCAGTGCTTTCCAGGGGATCACCGGGGAGCTGTTTTTT. It specifies CSAFQGITGELFF.

Notes on this clonotype: One end of the junction varies from germline; a read error may be responsible. This chain joins TRBV7-6 and TRBJ1-5; D is perhaps TRBD1 (5 bases). The CDR3 totals 15 residues. Per the germline V gene, CDR1 is SGHVS and CDR2 is FNYEAQ. CDR3 sequence reads: CVSSLVTGADQPQHF. The CDR3 DNA follows: TGTGTCAGCAGCTTAGTTACAGGTGCCGATCAGCCCCAGCATTTT.

This clonotype has only a few counts. This chain links TRBV20-1 with TRBJ1-4; 8 bases are a match to TRBD1. CDR1 and CDR2 (germline): DFQATT, SNEGSKA (reference sequence). CDR3 length equals 14 residues. Trimming removed 2 bases from V and 6 bases from J; junction bases left unmatched: 5. CDR3 coding DNA: TGCAGTGCTAGAAAGGTGACAGGGGATGAAAAACTGTTTTTT. Protein: CSARKVTGDEKLFF.

CDR3 sequence: CSASPPGDTQYF. The CDR3 DNA sequence: TGCAGTGCTAGTCCCCCCGGCGATACGCAGTATTTT. The genes are TRBV20-1 and TRBJ2-3; D not certain. The V end lost 3 bases, the J end lost 6 bases, and 10 bases lay between the germline ends. Looked up from germline, CDR1 is DFQATT and CDR2 is SNEGSKA (reference sequence). This CDR3 is built from 12 residues.

The CDR3 DNA is TGTGCCAGCTCACCCTTTACGGGGGAAGAGACCCAGTACTTC. Its translation: CASSPFTGEETQYF. The chain uses TRBV18 and TRBJ2-5, with D possibly being TRBD2 (6 bases). Deletions cut 3 bases from V and 3 bases from J, with 11 bases between. CDR3 size: 14 residues. The germline gives CDR1 KGHSH, CDR2 LQKENI.

This chain uses TRBV12-3 or TRBV12-4 with TRBJ1-4; D unclear. This CDR3 region has 15 residues. The germline V and J ends were trimmed by 5 bases and 8 bases, with 18 bases remaining between them. The CDR3 DNA reads as TGTGCCAGCAGTCCCGACCCCTTGCGTAGCGAAAAACTGTTTTTT. Amino acids: CASSPDPLRSEKLFF.